The clone carrying this T cell receptor (beta chain) came up a few times. The sample comes from a study of blood T cell repertoires in COVID-19. Study-wide context: Whether acute or convalescent, the COVID-19 samples came from the United States, Italy and Spain.

In the study's own analysis: From reference gene primer amplification, estimates of nucleated cell counts were derived. Assay: immunoSEQ multiplex PCR; the TCRdb copy retains only in-frame clones and omits some. V, J and clone size are those of that table, while D and trimming were read from the DNA. The table has some 120,000 clones, 65% to 90% seen once. CDR3 size: 14 residues. Germline V gives CDR1 SGHNT, CDR2 YYREEE (reference sequence). Trimming cost V 1 base and J 2 bases, with 9 bases left between them. V gene TRBV5-4 combines with J gene TRBJ1-2; D is possibly TRBD1 (5 bases). The specimen was peripheral blood. The clonotype comes from a man older than 75 with active or convalescent COVID-19. CDR3 amino acids: CASSLLQANYGYTF. DNA of the CDR3: TGTGCCAGCAGCTTGTTACAGGCGAACTATGGCTACACCTTC. The full variable domain, its missing parts supplied by reference TRBV5-4 and TRBJ1-2, is ETGVTQSPTHLIKTRGQQVTLRCSSQSGHNTVSWYQQALGQGPQFIFQYYREEENGRGNFPPRFSGLQFPNYSSELNVNALELDDSALYLCASSLLQANYGYTFGSGTRLTVV.